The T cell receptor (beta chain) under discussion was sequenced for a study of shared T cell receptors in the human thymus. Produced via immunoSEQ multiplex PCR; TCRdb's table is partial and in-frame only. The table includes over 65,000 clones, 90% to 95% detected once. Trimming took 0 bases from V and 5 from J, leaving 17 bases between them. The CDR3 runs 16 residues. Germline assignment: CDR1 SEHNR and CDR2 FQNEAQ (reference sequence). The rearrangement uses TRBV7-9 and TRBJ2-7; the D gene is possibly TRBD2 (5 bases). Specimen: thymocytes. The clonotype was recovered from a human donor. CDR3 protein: CASSLAPIEGIDEQYF. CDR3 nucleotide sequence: TGTGCCAGCAGCTTAGCGCCAATTGAGGGTATCGACGAGCAGTACTTC.